This is a list of T cell receptor beta chains from one sample in a study of T cells in Graves' hyperthyroidism and ophthalmopathy. TCRdb used MiXCR to reprocess the multiplex PCR reads, holding one entry per CDR3 protein. Of almost 250,000 distinct CDR3 sequences listed, approximately 24% are singletons. Sequencing used blood. Source of these receptors: a woman in her thirties or forties with Graves' ophthalmopathy. CDR3s include the opening cysteine and the closing phenylalanine or tryptophan. Fields, in order: D gene, J gene, V gene, clone size, CDR3 DNA, CDR3 protein. A D gene is named only where the DNA matches it firmly. Only part of the rows carry a size: once, few, many, or a class if the clone is expanded.

-	TRBJ2-7	TRBV6-1	-	TGTGCCAGCAGTGAAGCGCAGAGTTCGCAGTACTTC	CASSEAQSSQYF
-	TRBJ1-3	TRBV4-2	many	TGTGCCAGCAGCCATTTTTTAGGGAAGAGCTCTGGAAACACCATATATTTT	CASSHFLGKSSGNTIYF
-	TRBJ1-1	TRBV7-3	many	TGTGCCAGCAGCTTATCAGGGATCACTGAAGCTTTCTTT	CASSLSGITEAFF
-	TRBJ2-7	TRBV18	many	TGTGCCAGTTCAACACGGGGACCGGGACATACTAAAAACGAGCAGTACTTC	CASSTRGPGHTKNEQYF
-	TRBJ1-1	TRBV6-2/TRBV6-3	many	TGTGCCAGCAGTACAATTGGGATAATCGGACAGATGAACACTGAAGCTTTCTTT	CASSTIGIIGQMNTEAFF
-	TRBJ1-5	TRBV27	many	TGTGCCAGCAGTTTGGACAGTCTCAATCAGCCCCAGCATTTT	CASSLDSLNQPQHF
-	TRBJ2-7	TRBV20-1	-	TGCAGTGCTAGAGCATGGGGGCCCTTACAAACGCAGTACTTC	CSARAWGPLQTQYF
TRBD2	TRBJ2-2	TRBV2	many	TGTGCCAGCAGTGAGATAGCGGGAGGGCAGACCGGGGAGCTGTTTTTT	CASSEIAGGQTGELFF
TRBD1	TRBJ2-7	TRBV10-3	many	TGTGCCATGCAGACAGGGGTCGGCGAGCAGTACTTC	CAMQTGVGEQYF
TRBD2	TRBJ2-7	TRBV15	many	TGTGCCACCAGCAGGTACACTAGCGGGAGGGCCTCCTACGAGCAGTACTTC	CATSRYTSGRASYEQYF
-	TRBJ2-7	TRBV12-3/TRBV12-4	-	TGTGCCAGCAGTTTGGAGGGGAGGTACGAGCAGTACTTC	CASSLEGRYEQYF
-	TRBJ2-4	TRBV30	many	TGTGCGCAGGGACCAACCAAAAACATTCAGTACTTC	CAQGPTKNIQYF
-	TRBJ1-2	TRBV19	-	TGTGCCAGTAGTAGCCAGGTATCAGGCAGCTATGGCTACATCTTC	CASSSQVSGSYGYIF
-	TRBJ1-5	TRBV2	many	TGTGCCAGCAGTTTAGACAGCGCCCTAAATCAGCTCCAGCATTTT	CASSLDSALNQLQHF
-	TRBJ1-5	TRBV2	-	TGTGCCAGCGGATTGGGGATCGGTCAGCCCCAGCATTTT	CASGLGIGQPQHF
TRBD2	TRBJ2-5	TRBV18	many	TGTGCCAGCTCACCCAGGTCGCTAGCGGGAGGGCAAGAGACCCAGTACTTC	CASSPRSLAGGQETQYF
TRBD1	TRBJ1-1	TRBV5-6	many	TGTGCCAGCAGCTTGTTAGGACAGGGAAACACTGAAGCTTTCTTT	CASSLLGQGNTEAFF
-	TRBJ2-5	TRBV7-8	many	TGTGCCAGCAGCTTAGCCCAAGGAGAGACCCAGTACTTC	CASSLAQGETQYF
TRBD1	TRBJ2-4	TRBV11-2	many	TGTGCCAGCAGCTGGGGACAGGGGGTAGCCAAAAACATTCAGTACTTC	CASSWGQGVAKNIQYF
-	TRBJ2-5	TRBV20-1	many	TGCAGTGCTAGAGAGGAGTTGAGGAGGGAGACCCAGTACTTC	CSAREELRRETQYF
-	TRBJ2-7	TRBV7-9	many	TGTGCCAGCAGCTCCGGGGCTGGTGAGCAGTACTTC	CASSSGAGEQYF
TRBD1	TRBJ1-2	TRBV6-5	many	TGTGCCAGCAGGTCGAGGCCGTCAGGGGGGCATGGCTACACCTTC	CASRSRPSGGHGYTF